The 30 T cell receptor beta chains below all came from one sample that was sequenced in a study of cytomegalovirus exposure and HLA in healthy donors. Assay: immunoSEQ multiplex PCR; the TCRdb copy retains only in-frame clones and omits some. The repertoire holds about 79,000 clones, with approximately 94% as singletons. Sequences were obtained from PBMCs. These receptors were collected from a woman aged 30 to 39 in good health and CMV-seronegative.

The CDR3 sequence: CASRYRAGNTIYF. In DNA, the CDR3 is TGTGCCAGCAGATACAGGGCTGGAAACACCATATATTTT. The rearrangement links TRBV2 to TRBJ1-3; tentative D call: TRBD1 (6 bases). Germline V lookup: CDR1 SNHLY, CDR2 FYNNEI. V was pared by 6 bases and J by 2 bases, with 8 bases between. This CDR3 is 13 amino acids long.

The CDR3 nucleotides read TGCGCCAGCAGCTTCATAAGCCAGAACACTGAAGCTTTCTTT. Translated, it gives CASSFISQNTEAFF. V is TRBV5-1 and J is TRBJ1-1, with unresolved D. Germline values: CDR1 SGHRS, CDR2 YFSETQ. This CDR3 has 14 residues. Trimming stripped 2 bases from V and 1 base from J, with 9 bases between.

This clone appeared a few times. The chain recombines TRBV6-5 with TRBJ1-1, with 9 nucleotides matching TRBD1. Germline CDR1 MNHEY, CDR2 SVGAGI. V lost 4 bases and J lost 1; bases outside the gene matches: 1. The CDR3 loop spans 14 amino acids. DNA for the CDR3: TGTGCCAGCAGTTGGACAGGGGAGAACACTGAAGCTTTCTTT. Its translation: CASSWTGENTEAFF.

This rearrangement joins TRBV27 to TRBJ1-1; possible D gene TRBD1, 5 bases. CDR3 length equals 14 residues. The germline CDR1 and CDR2 sequences are MNHEY and SMNVEV (reference sequence). V was pared by 8 bases and J by 2 bases, with 15 bases between. CDR3 in amino acids: CASRSSTGNTEAFF. The CDR3 bases are TGTGCCAGCCGTTCAAGTACAGGAAACACTGAAGCTTTCTTT.

The chain is built from TRBV2 and TRBJ2-1; 8 bases line up with TRBD2. This CDR3 is 10 amino acids long. The V segment lost 6 bases and the J segment 14 bases; nucleotides outside the gene matches: 3. Germline V gene lookup returns CDR1 SNHLY and CDR2 FYNNEI. CDR3 sequence: CASRGLEEFF. The DNA of the CDR3 is TGTGCCAGCAGGGGACTAGAGGAGTTCTTC.

The chain carries TRBV6-6 and TRBJ1-1; maybe TRBD1 (6 bases). V was shortened by 6 bases and J by 0 bases, with 11 bases between the two germline ends. The CDR3 is made up of 14 amino acids. Per germline, CDR1 MNHNY and CDR2 SVGAGI (reference sequence). CDR3 region: CASSPDRLNTEAFF. The CDR3 DNA is TGTGCCAGCAGCCCAGACAGGCTGAACACTGAAGCTTTCTTT.

CDR3 nucleotides: TGTGCCACCTCACTCCTACTCGCCCCAAAGATCGGCGAGCAGTACTTC. Translating gives CATSLLLAPKIGEQYF. The chain is built from TRBV27 and TRBJ2-7; D is ambiguous. The CDR3 spans 16 residues. The V gene's germline CDR1 is MNHEY and CDR2 SMNVEV (reference sequence). V lost 10 bases and J lost 6, with 28 bases in between.

This sequence joins TRBV19 and TRBJ2-3, with 12 bases aligning to TRBD2. CDR3 length: 16 amino acids. With V trimmed by 1 base and J by 3 bases, 2 bases remained unmatched. Germline V gene lookup returns CDR1 LNHDA and CDR2 SQIVND (reference sequence). The CDR3 nucleotides are TGTGCCAGTAGTATAGCGACTAGCGGGGGTACAGATACGCAGTATTTT. Protein product: CASSIATSGGTDTQYF. The whole variable domain, remainder taken from reference TRBV19 and TRBJ2-3, is DGGITQSPKYLFRKEGQNVTLSCEQNLNHDAMYWYRQDPGQGLRLIYYSQIVNDFQKGDIAEGYSVSREKKESFPLTVTSAQKNPTAFYLCASSIATSGGTDTQYFGPGTRLTVL.

The rearrangement uses TRBV28 and TRBJ1-2, with TRBD1 matching 7 bases. The CDR3 has 13 amino acids. V trimming: 8 bases; J trimming: 3 bases; junction bases outside the gene matches: 6. Germline CDR1 is MDHEN and CDR2 is SYDVKM. CDR3 DNA: TGTGCCAGCCAAGGGGGCGCATACTATGGCTACACCTTC. It yields the protein CASQGGAYYGYTF.

The CDR3 DNA follows: TGTGCCAGCAAGGGCGGGAGTGGGACCCAGTACTTC. Translation: CASKGGSGTQYF. This chain uses TRBV27 with TRBJ2-5; 7 positions match TRBD2. CDR1 and CDR2 from the germline V gene are MNHEY and SMNVEV (reference sequence). V lost 7 bases, J lost 7 bases, and 6 bases stayed unmatched. The CDR3 is made up of 12 amino acids.

V gene TRBV27 combines with J gene TRBJ1-3; D gene uncertain. Per germline, CDR1 MNHEY and CDR2 SMNVEV (reference sequence). This CDR3 is 15 amino acids long. V lost 5 bases to trimming and J lost 0 bases, with 11 bases between them. The DNA of the CDR3 is TGTGCCAGCAGTCCCTGGAGGAGCTCTGGAAACACCATATATTTT. Its protein product is CASSPWRSSGNTIYF.

The rearrangement uses TRBV7-2 and TRBJ1-4, with 7 nucleotides matching TRBD1. Looked up from germline, CDR1 is SGHTA and CDR2 is FQGNSA. This CDR3 is built from 17 residues. The junction had 10 bases not matched to a gene; V was cut back by 5 bases and J by 1 base. Written as DNA, the CDR3 is TGTGCCAGCAGCCGTAAAGGGACAGCAGGAACTAATGAAAAACTGTTTTTT. Translating it yields CASSRKGTAGTNEKLFF.

The chain has TRBV6-1 and TRBJ2-3; tentatively, D is TRBD2 (6 bases). The CDR3 sequence is 16 residues long. V was cut by 0 bases and J by 2 bases, with 12 bases left in between. Germline V gene sequence: CDR1 MNHNS, CDR2 SASEGT. In nucleotides, the CDR3 is TGTGCCAGCAGTGAAGCCGGGGGACCCTACACAGATACGCAGTATTTT. Its translation is CASSEAGGPYTDTQYF.

This chain uses TRBV28 with TRBJ2-7, with TRBD1 matching over 9 bases. This CDR3 has 14 amino acids. V was clipped by 6 bases and J by 0 bases; unmatched bases: 3. Germline V gene sequence: CDR1 MDHEN, CDR2 SYDVKM. The DNA of the CDR3 is TGTGCCAGCAGGCGACAGGGGGACTCCTACGAGCAGTACTTC. Residues: CASRRQGDSYEQYF.

This chain connects TRBV5-4 to TRBJ2-7; D perhaps matches TRBD2 (6 bases). Germline CDR1 SGHNT, CDR2 YYREEE (reference sequence). With 2 bases removed from V and 3 bases from J, the gap between germline ends came to 12 bases. The CDR3 runs 14 residues. DNA for the CDR3: TGTGCCAGCAGCTTCGGGACTCAATTCTACGAGCAGTACTTC. Its translation is CASSFGTQFYEQYF.

The gene calls are TRBV6-5 and TRBJ1-2; 11 nucleotides agree with TRBD1. Germline CDR1 and CDR2: MNHEY and SVGAGI. There are 15 residues in the CDR3. J gave up 6 bases and V 11 bases, and 14 bases lay outside the gene matches. The CDR3 protein is CASAGTGGSLDGYTF. The CDR3 nucleotides read TGTGCCTCGGCCGGGACAGGGGGTTCTCTTGATGGCTACACCTTC.

This chain connects TRBV10-1 to TRBJ1-1; 7 bases fit TRBD1. Germline CDR1 is WNHNN and CDR2 is SYGVQD (reference sequence). CDR3 length: 14 residues. The V gene end was trimmed by 6 bases and the J gene end by 5 bases; junction bases not matched to a gene: 9. The CDR3 DNA is TGCGCCAGCAGCTTCGACAGGGTCGGGACTGAAGCTTTCTTT. Protein product: CASSFDRVGTEAFF.

The chain uses TRBV7-9 and TRBJ1-4, with D hard to call. Germline assignment: CDR1 SEHNR and CDR2 FQNEAQ (reference sequence). CDR3 length equals 13 residues. The V and J ends lost 2 bases and 4 bases respectively, with 5 bases between them. The CDR3 bases are TGTGCCAGCAGCTTAAGCTTTAATGAAAAACTGTTTTTT. Translated, it gives CASSLSFNEKLFF. The whole variable domain, filled in from reference TRBV7-9 and TRBJ1-4, reads DTGVSQNPRHKITKRGQNVTFRCDPISEHNRLYWYRQTLGQGPEFLTYFQNEAQLEKSRLLSDRFSAERPKGSFSTLEIQRTEQGDSAMYLCASSLSFNEKLFFGSGTQLSVL.

V is TRBV6-4 and J is TRBJ1-2; tentatively, D is TRBD1 (6 bases). The CDR3 runs to 15 residues. Between the trimmed V and J ends, which lost 3 bases and 1 base, there was a span of 12 bases. The V gene's germline CDR1 is MRHNA and CDR2 SNTAGT. Written as DNA, the CDR3 is TGTGCCAGCAGTGATCGCAGGGGAAATAACTATGGCTACACCTTC. Translation gives CASSDRRGNNYGYTF.

The chain carries TRBV27 and TRBJ2-7, with 10 bases that match TRBD1. The junction had 11 bases not matched to a gene; V was cut back by 8 bases and J by 4 bases. The germline CDR1 and CDR2 sequences are MNHEY and SMNVEV (reference sequence). The CDR3 has 15 amino acids. CDR3: CASRPGTGAWYEQYF. In nucleotides, the CDR3 is TGTGCCAGCCGACCCGGGACAGGGGCTTGGTACGAGCAGTACTTC.

The V and J genes are TRBV6-6 and TRBJ2-2, with TRBD1 matching 7 bases. Germline V gene sequence: CDR1 MNHNY, CDR2 SVGAGI (reference sequence). V dropped 0 bases and J dropped 2; count of bases not matched to a gene: 3. The CDR3 totals 16 residues. CDR3: CASSYSGQFNTGELFF. The CDR3, as DNA: TGTGCCAGCAGTTACTCGGGACAGTTCAACACCGGGGAGCTGTTTTTT.

In the case of this clone: The same CDR3 arises from other DNA sequences in this sample as well. The V call is TRBV18, the J call TRBJ2-1; 8 bases map to TRBD2. Germline V gives CDR1 KGHSH, CDR2 LQKENI. This CDR3 contains 15 residues. Germline trimming cut 3 bases from V and 3 bases from J; bases unmatched to any gene: 4. CDR3 sequence: CASSPSGSGYNEQFF. The CDR3 coding sequence is TGTGCCAGCTCACCCAGCGGGAGTGGCTACAATGAGCAGTTCTTC.

This chain connects TRBV28 to TRBJ2-1; tentatively, D is TRBD1 (6 bases). The germline gives CDR1 MDHEN, CDR2 SYDVKM. The V end lost 8 bases, the J end lost 1 base, and 12 bases lay between the germline ends. This CDR3 contains 14 residues. The CDR3 loop reads CASYPRGSYNEQFF. The DNA of the CDR3 is TGTGCCAGCTATCCCAGGGGATCCTACAATGAGCAGTTCTTC.

The chain is built from TRBV2 and TRBJ2-7; 8 bases are a match to TRBD1. V gave up 6 bases and J gave up 5 bases; unmatched junction bases: 12. This CDR3 has 15 amino acids. Germline V lookup: CDR1 SNHLY, CDR2 FYNNEI. The CDR3 DNA is TGTGCCAGCAGCGCGGACAGGGACGAGCAGGACGAGCAGTACTTC. Amino acid sequence: CASSADRDEQDEQYF.

The genes are TRBV2 and TRBJ2-1; D possibly corresponds to TRBD2 (6 bases). CDR1 is SNHLY, CDR2 FYNNEI, per germline. This CDR3 is 15 amino acids long. The V end lost 4 bases, the J end lost 0 bases, and 10 bases lay between the germline ends. The CDR3 region has the DNA TGTGCCAGCAGTGGGGGGGTTAGCTCCTACAATGAGCAGTTCTTC. It yields the protein CASSGGVSSYNEQFF.

This clone has just one count. The chain uses TRBV19 and TRBJ2-1, with D tentatively TRBD1 (6 bases). Between the trimmed V and J ends, which lost 4 bases and 5 bases, there was a span of 18 bases. CDR1 is LNHDA and CDR2 is SQIVND in the germline V gene (reference sequence). This CDR3 is built from 16 residues. This CDR3 reads CASSTPGQTPNNEQFF. CDR3 sequence (DNA): TGTGCCAGTAGTACCCCAGGACAGACCCCTAACAATGAGCAGTTCTTC.

The chain has TRBV28 and TRBJ1-2, with TRBD1 identical over 7 bases. The germline V gene encodes CDR1 MDHEN and CDR2 SYDVKM. The CDR3 has 12 residues. With V trimmed by 6 bases and J by 7 bases, 5 bases remained unmatched. CDR3 DNA: TGTGCCAGCAGCAGGGGGGCGAGTGGCTACACCTTC. This translates into CASSRGASGYTF.

CDR3 coding DNA: TGTGCCAGCAGTACCGGACAGGGGGGGGCCTACGAGCAGTACTTC. This translates into CASSTGQGGAYEQYF. The rearrangement links TRBV6-6 to TRBJ2-7; TRBD1 matches at 10 bases. The CDR3 is 15 residues long. Germline lookup yields CDR1 MNHNY and CDR2 SVGAGI (reference sequence). J was trimmed by 2 bases and V by 5 bases; bases with no gene match: 6.

V and J are TRBV29-1 and TRBJ2-1; no clear D. Trimming stripped 4 bases from V and 4 bases from J, with 14 bases between. The germline CDR1 and CDR2 sequences are SQVTM and ANQGSEA. The CDR3 consists of 14 residues. In nucleotides, the CDR3 is TGCAGCGTTGTCGGGTCGGGTCTTTACAATGAGCAGTTCTTC. Protein: CSVVGSGLYNEQFF.

This chain joins TRBV28 and TRBJ2-7; D is perhaps TRBD1 (5 bases). CDR1 and CDR2 from the germline V gene are MDHEN and SYDVKM. Trimming left V 9 bases short and J 1 base short, with 16 bases between. This CDR3 contains 14 residues. The CDR3: CASLPTKGSYEQYF. CDR3 sequence (DNA): TGTGCCAGTCTACCGACCAAGGGGTCCTACGAGCAGTACTTC.